This T cell receptor beta chain was observed in a study of CD4 T cells in relation to SARS-CoV-2 and coronaviruses. Across the study: After 10 days of antigen culture, PBMC TCR beta CDR3s were sequenced.

A note on this clone: Its antigen is still unknown.

Assay: immunoSEQ multiplex PCR; the TCRdb copy retains only in-frame clones and omits some. The table has roughly 20,000 clones, about 70% seen once; the top ten hold about an eighth. CD4+ T cells from unexposed donors were obtained before the COVID-19 pandemic (2011-2018). The cells were cultured for 10 days before CD4+ T cells were isolated. PBMCs were plated at roughly 2 million per well in IL-2-containing medium. The V end was cut by 0 bases, the J end by 6 bases, with 14 bases between. Per the germline V gene, CDR1 is SEHNR and CDR2 is FQNEAQ (reference sequence). The CDR3 runs 15 residues. This clonotype originated in a human donor in good health. The source material was CD4+ T cells from PBMCs, cultured in vitro. The chain uses TRBV7-9 and TRBJ1-1; D not certain. CDR3 coding DNA: TGTGCCAGCAGCTTAGCTCTAACCCCGTCAGCTGAAGCTTTCTTT. It yields the protein CASSLALTPSAEAFF.